The rows below give T cell receptor beta chains drawn from one sample of a study of radiation and T cells in renal cell carcinoma. TCRdb keeps only in-frame clones here, not all; method: immunoSEQ multiplex PCR. The sample records around 140,000 clones, less than 90% being singletons. The sequenced sample was blood, obtained from a patient whose treatment included radiotherapy and nephrectomy. The receptor source for this set is a woman aged 45-65 years with renal cell carcinoma. Both conserved end residues are trimmed from each CDR3. A D gene is named only where the DNA matches it firmly. A clone size is listed for some rows: how often the clone was seen (once, few, many), or a class if it is expanded.

v_gene	j_gene	d_gene	abundance	CDR3aa
TRBV9	TRBJ2-6	NA	NA	ASSATGTSGANVLT
TRBV2	TRBJ2-7	NA	once	ASSDPDRINSYEQY
TRBV5-4	TRBJ2-7	TRBD1	NA	ASSPGTGFDKY
TRBV2	TRBJ2-1	TRBD2	NA	ASVGLALANEQF
TRBV7-2	TRBJ1-6	NA	NA	ASSLLSSPLH
TRBV2	TRBJ1-5	NA	NA	ASSVPGVQPQH
TRBV6-1	TRBJ2-1	TRBD2	NA	ASSRDYFNEQF
TRBV2	TRBJ1-1	NA	NA	ASSELAMKLNTEAF
TRBV6-6	TRBJ2-7	NA	once	ASSLIATTRPYEQY
TRBV19	TRBJ2-2	NA	NA	ASKAGVAGELF
TRBV21-1	TRBJ1-5	NA	NA	ASSKRGKRNQPQH
TRBV27	TRBJ1-5	TRBD1	NA	ASSPGQGLRSNQPQH
TRBV9	TRBJ1-1	NA	NA	ASSVGGSTEAF
TRBV7-2	TRBJ1-1	NA	NA	ASSPYRDGNTEAF
TRBV5-1	TRBJ2-2	TRBD2	NA	ASSLGTSGNTGELF
TRBV6-5	TRBJ1-1	NA	NA	ASSFGTEAF
TRBV19	TRBJ2-3	NA	NA	ASSTQANSDTQY
TRBV29-1	TRBJ2-7	TRBD1	NA	SVRKGQGAYEQY
TRBV10-2	TRBJ1-6	NA	NA	ASSGDKPSSYNSPLH
TRBV6-5	TRBJ1-1	NA	NA	ASKRGIQNTEAF
TRBV10-3	TRBJ1-4	NA	NA	AISSLDTGPLF
TRBV7-3	TRBJ1-1	TRBD1	NA	ASSLQQGAGTEAF
TRBV5-5	TRBJ2-7	TRBD1	NA	ASSRPGQSSYEQY
TRBV7-2	TRBJ1-2	TRBD1	NA	ASSPDRGGGYT
TRBV2	TRBJ2-3	NA	NA	ASSELADTQY
TRBV10-3	TRBJ1-5	TRBD1	once	AISAMGIQGQSAQH
TRBV5-1	TRBJ2-1	NA	NA	ASSLIDEQF
TRBV9	TRBJ2-7	NA	NA	ASGRESSYEQY
TRBV6-6	TRBJ2-7	NA	NA	AIGWGEGEYEQY
TRBV5-4	TRBJ2-2	TRBD2	NA	ASSSQGLGAGELF
TRBV5-4	TRBJ1-6	TRBD1	NA	ASSPGPSGQGAGSPLH
TRBV9	TRBJ1-6	NA	NA	ASSLTGNSPLH
TRBV7-9	TRBJ1-2	NA	NA	ASSLGFNAPGYT
TRBV7-3	TRBJ2-1	NA	NA	ASSLTRQSNEQF